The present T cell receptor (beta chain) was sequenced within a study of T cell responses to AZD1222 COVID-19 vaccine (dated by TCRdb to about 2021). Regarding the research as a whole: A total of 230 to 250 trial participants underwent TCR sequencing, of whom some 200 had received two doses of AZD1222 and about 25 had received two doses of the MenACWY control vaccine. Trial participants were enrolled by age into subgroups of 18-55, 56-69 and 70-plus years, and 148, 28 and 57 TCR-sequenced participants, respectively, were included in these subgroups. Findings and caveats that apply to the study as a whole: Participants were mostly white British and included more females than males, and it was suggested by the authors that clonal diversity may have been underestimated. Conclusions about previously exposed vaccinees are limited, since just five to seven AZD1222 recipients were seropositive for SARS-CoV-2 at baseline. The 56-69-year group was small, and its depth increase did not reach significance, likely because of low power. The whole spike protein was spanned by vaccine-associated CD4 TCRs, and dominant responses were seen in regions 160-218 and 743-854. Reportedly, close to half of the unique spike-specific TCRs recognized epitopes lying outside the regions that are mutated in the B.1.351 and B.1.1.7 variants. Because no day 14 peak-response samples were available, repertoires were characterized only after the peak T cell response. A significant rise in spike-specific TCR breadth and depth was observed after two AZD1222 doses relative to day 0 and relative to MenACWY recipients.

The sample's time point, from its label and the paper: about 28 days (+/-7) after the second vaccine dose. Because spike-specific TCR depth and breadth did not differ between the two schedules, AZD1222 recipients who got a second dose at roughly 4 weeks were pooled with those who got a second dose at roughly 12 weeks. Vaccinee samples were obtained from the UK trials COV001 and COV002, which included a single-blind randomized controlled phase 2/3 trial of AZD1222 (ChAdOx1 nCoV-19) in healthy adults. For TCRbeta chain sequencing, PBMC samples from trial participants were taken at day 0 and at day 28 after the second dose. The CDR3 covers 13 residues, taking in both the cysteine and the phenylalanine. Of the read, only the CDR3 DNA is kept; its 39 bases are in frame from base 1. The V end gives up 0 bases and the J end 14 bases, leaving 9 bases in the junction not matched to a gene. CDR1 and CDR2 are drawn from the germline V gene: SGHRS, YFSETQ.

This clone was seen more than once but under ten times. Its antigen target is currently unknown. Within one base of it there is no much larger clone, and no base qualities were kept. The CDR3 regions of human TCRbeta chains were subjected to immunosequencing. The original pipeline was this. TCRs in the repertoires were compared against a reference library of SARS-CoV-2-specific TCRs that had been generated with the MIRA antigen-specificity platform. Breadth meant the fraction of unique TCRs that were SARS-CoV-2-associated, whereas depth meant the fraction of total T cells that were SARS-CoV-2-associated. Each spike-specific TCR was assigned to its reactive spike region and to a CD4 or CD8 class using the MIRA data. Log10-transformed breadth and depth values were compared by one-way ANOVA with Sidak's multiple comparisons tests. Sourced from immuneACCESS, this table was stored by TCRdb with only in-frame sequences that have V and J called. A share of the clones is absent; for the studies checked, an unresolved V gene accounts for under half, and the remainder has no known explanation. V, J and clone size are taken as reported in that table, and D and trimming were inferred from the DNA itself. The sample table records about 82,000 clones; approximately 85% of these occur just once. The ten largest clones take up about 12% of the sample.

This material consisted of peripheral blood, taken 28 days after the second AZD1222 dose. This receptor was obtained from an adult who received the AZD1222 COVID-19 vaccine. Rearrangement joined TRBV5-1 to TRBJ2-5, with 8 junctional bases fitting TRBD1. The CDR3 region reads CASSLASRDRSYF. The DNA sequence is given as TGCGCCAGCAGCTTGGCATCTCGGGACAGGAGCTACTTC.